This T cell receptor beta chain was obtained from a study of blood T cell repertoires in COVID-19 (dated by TCRdb to the early 2020s). Regarding the research as a whole: Samples from collaborators originated in the United States, Italy and Spain and spanned both the acute and convalescent phases of COVID-19. Samples were obtained from the ongoing ImmuneRACE study (first 160 participants) and from about 1,300 subjects provided by 6 global collaborators. Nearly every sample came with metadata listing a de-identified subject ID, COVID-19 status, age in years and sex. The material from the prospective study consisted of cDNA or gDNA derived from T cells, B-cell-depleted T cells, or PBMCs. Where available, HLA class I and class II types were taken from metadata supplied by the sample provider and were not determined by assay-based typing. A freely available public database, intended as a resource for researchers studying the immune response to SARS-CoV-2, is where the repertoires were released. Deeply sampled blood TCRbeta repertoires from subjects exposed to, actively infected with, or recovered from COVID-19 were included in the dataset. Broader findings and caveats from the paper: The quantity of clinical and demographic metadata differed by source and by participant and was supplied without curation.

TCRbeta CDR3 regions were amplified from genomic DNA by means of the immunoSEQ Assay, a bias-controlled multiplex PCR. As for the original processing: The number of nucleated cells in each sample was estimated by amplification of reference gene primers within the assay. To quantify the absolute abundance of each unique TCRbeta CDR3 rearrangement, sequence reads were collapsed and filtered. For each sample, productive Simpson clonality was calculated as the square root of Simpson's diversity index over productive rearrangements. Held by TCRdb, this immuneACCESS table contains in-frame sequences only and omits some clones. Under half of the omission traces to an unresolved V gene where checked; the cause of the rest is unknown. The V and J calls and clone size are taken from that table; D and trimming were inferred from the DNA. The sample contains 220,000 or so clones, approximately 84% of them found a single time. The ten largest make up over 2.5% of the sample.

Another Seattle source contributed samples from volunteer blood donors who had recovered from COVID-19. Each collaborating institution followed its own protocols to collect whole blood in K2EDTA tubes. Collaborator samples were shipped for TCRbeta analysis as frozen whole blood, isolated PBMCs, or DNA extracted from either sample type. Based on the germline V gene, the CDR1 and CDR2 sequences are KGHSH and LQKENI. The CDR3 numbers 14 residues from cysteine through phenylalanine. Of all the DNA, just the CDR3 is kept, 42 bases in frame from base 1. V drops 4 bases and J drops 0 bases, leaving 7 bases in between. This clone was seen a handful of times. Its antigen is unknown. No much larger clone exists at a distance of one base, and base qualities are not known.

The sequenced material came from peripheral blood. This chain is built from TRBV18 and TRBJ1-3; the best D guess is TRBD1, with 5 bases matching. The clonotype was recovered from a man aged 45 to 65 who had recovered from COVID-19. Here is the DNA: TGTGCCAGCTCACTTGACAGCTCTGGAAACACCATATATTTT. It codes for CASSLDSSGNTIYF.